This TCR beta chain is from a study of blood T cell repertoires in COVID-19. Study-wide context: The United States, Italy and Spain were the sources of the acute and convalescent COVID-19 samples. The cDNA or gDNA used as material had been derived from T cells, B-cell-depleted T cells, or PBMCs.

TCRdb's copy holds only in-frame clones and misses some; the assay was immunoSEQ multiplex PCR. The sample has roughly 18,000 clones, 90% to 95% seen once. The CDR3 consists of 14 residues. Sequencing was done on a sample of peripheral blood. J is TRBJ2-3 and V is TRBV7-5; the table's D call, TRBD1, has no DNA check behind it. TRBV7-5 is given as a pseudogene. This sequence originates from a human donor in a cohort sampled during active COVID-19. This chain's CDR3 is CARSFGDSGDTQYF. The CDR3 DNA sequence: TGTGCCAGAAGCTTCGGGGACAGTGGGGATACGCAGTATTTT.